Sequencing of this T cell receptor (beta chain) was carried out in a study of Ad26.COV2.S vaccination and SARS-CoV-2 variants. As for the study in general: Intramuscular Ad26.COV2.S doses were given once or twice, 56 days apart.

Turning to this clone: Its antigen is as yet unknown.

Study-level results: TCR breadth and depth estimates may have understated total T cell responses. People who got the vaccine or the placebo had similar non-spike TCR breadth.

Treatment specified: roughly 19 received Ad26.COV2.S at low or high dose, single or two shots; about five received placebo; per-sample allocation not given. The study sampled participants on day 63 after the first vaccine or placebo injection. The CDR3 has 15 amino acids. V shed 4 bases and J shed 0 bases, with 10 bases lying between them. Germline V gives CDR1 SEHNR, CDR2 FQNEAQ (reference sequence). Sequencing was performed with immunoSEQ multiplex PCR; in TCRdb, only in-frame clones are kept and a portion is missing. The table shows some 250,000 clones, with approximately 87% occurring only once. This rearrangement joins TRBV7-9 to TRBJ1-3; unclear D gene. This sample comprised peripheral blood, obtained in a trial of Ad26.COV2.S vaccine versus placebo. This TCR was recovered from a person aged 18-60 years who received the Ad26.COV2.S COVID-19 vaccine or a placebo. CDR3 in DNA: TGTGCCAGCAGCTACAGCATCAACTCTGGAAACACCATATATTTT. This sequence encodes CASSYSINSGNTIYF.